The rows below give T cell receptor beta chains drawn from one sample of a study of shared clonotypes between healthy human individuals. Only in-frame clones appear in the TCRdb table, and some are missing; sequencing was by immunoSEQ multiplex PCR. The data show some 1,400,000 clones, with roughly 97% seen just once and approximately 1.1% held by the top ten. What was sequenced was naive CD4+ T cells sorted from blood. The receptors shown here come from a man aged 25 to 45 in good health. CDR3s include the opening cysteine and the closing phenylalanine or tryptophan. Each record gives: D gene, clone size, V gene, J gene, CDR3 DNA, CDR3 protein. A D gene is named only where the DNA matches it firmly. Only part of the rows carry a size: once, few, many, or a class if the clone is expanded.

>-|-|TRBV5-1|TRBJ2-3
TGCGCCAGCAGTCTTGGAGTCCGGGACACAACGTTTCTAGATACGCAGTATTTT
CASSLGVRDTTFLDTQYF
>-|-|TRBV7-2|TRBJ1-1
TGTGCCAGCAGCTTAGTAACGTTGGACAGTGAAGCTTTCTTT
CASSLVTLDSEAFF
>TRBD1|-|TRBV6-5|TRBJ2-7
TGTGCCAGCAGATCTGCCGGGACAGCCCCTAGGGAGTACTTC
CASRSAGTAPREYF
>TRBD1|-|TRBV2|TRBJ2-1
TGTGCCAGCAGGGGACAGGGTTTTAATGAGCAGTTCTTC
CASRGQGFNEQFF
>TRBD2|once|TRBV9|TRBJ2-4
TGTGCCAGCAGCGTAAACCTAGCGGGAGGAGAAAACATTCAGTACTTC
CASSVNLAGGENIQYF
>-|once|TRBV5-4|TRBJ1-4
TGTGCCAGCAGCCCCGGCGGGTTGTCTAATGAAAAACTGTTTTTT
CASSPGGLSNEKLFF
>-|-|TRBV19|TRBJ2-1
TGTGCCAGTAGTTACGGGCTATTCGCCTACAATGAGCAGTTCTTC
CASSYGLFAYNEQFF
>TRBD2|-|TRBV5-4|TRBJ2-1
TGTGCCAGCAGCCTGTCCGGCGGGAGGGCCTCCTACAATGAGCAGTTCTTC
CASSLSGGRASYNEQFF
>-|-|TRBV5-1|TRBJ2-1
TGCGCCAGCAGCTTGGCCTGGCACAATGAGCAGTTCTTC
CASSLAWHNEQFF
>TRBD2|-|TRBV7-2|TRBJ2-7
TGTGCCAGCAGGGTACTAGCGGGAGTGATCTACGAGCAGTACTTC
CASRVLAGVIYEQYF
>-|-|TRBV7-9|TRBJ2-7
TGTGCCAGCAGCCCGACCGGGACTCCTCCCAAGCAGTACTTC
CASSPTGTPPKQYF
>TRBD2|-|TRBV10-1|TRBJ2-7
TGCGCCAGCAGTGAGACAAGACTAGCGGGTCTCCATGAGCAGTACTTC
CASSETRLAGLHEQYF
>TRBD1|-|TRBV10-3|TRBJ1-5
TGTGCCATCAGTCCGGACAGGGGAGATCGGCAGCCCCAGCATTTT
CAISPDRGDRQPQHF
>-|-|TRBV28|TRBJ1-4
TGTGCCAGCAGGGATACAGGGTCCGGTGAAAAACTGTTTTTT
CASRDTGSGEKLFF
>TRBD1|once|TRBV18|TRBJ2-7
TGTGCCAGCTCACCTCCAGACAGGGCGAGGAGGAGCGAGCAGTACTTC
CASSPPDRARRSEQYF
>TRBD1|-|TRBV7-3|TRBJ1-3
TGTGCCAGCAGCAACCGCCGGGACAGGGGTTCCGGAAACACCATATATTTT
CASSNRRDRGSGNTIYF
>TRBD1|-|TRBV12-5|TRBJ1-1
TGTGCTAGTGGTTTGCAGGGGGCGTCTTTTGAAGCTTTCTTT
CASGLQGASFEAFF
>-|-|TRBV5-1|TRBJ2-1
TGCGCCAGCAGCTCCTTGGCACCCGCCTACAATGAGCAGTTCTTC
CASSSLAPAYNEQFF
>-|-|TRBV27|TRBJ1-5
TGTGCCAGCAGTTTTACCGGGGTGATCAATCAGCCCCAGCATTTT
CASSFTGVINQPQHF
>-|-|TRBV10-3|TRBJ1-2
TGTGCCATCCATTCCTGGGCAGGGTCGAACTATGGCTACACCTTC
CAIHSWAGSNYGYTF
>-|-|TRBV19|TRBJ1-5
TGTGCCAGTAGTATCGGGCGTAATAGCAATCAGCCCCAGCATTTT
CASSIGRNSNQPQHF
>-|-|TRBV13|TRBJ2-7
TGTGCCAGCAGGGGAGCGGACTACGAGCAGTACTTC
CASRGADYEQYF
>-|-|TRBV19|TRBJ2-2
TGTGCCAGCTGGGTCACTGGAACCGGGGAGCTGTTTTTT
CASWVTGTGELFF
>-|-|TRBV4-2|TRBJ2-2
TGTGCCAGCAGCCAAGTTTTTCGGGGGAGGAGCGCGAACACCGGGGAGCTGTTTTTT
CASSQVFRGRSANTGELFF
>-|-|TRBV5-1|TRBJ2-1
TGCGCCAGCAGCTTGGCGAGGAGGAATGAGCAGTTCTTC
CASSLARRNEQFF
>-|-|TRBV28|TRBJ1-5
TGTGCCAGCAGCCTCCCGAGGCAGCCCCAGCATTTT
CASSLPRQPQHF
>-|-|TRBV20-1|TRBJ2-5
TGCAGTGTTGCGAAACAAGAGACCCAGTACTTC
CSVAKQETQYF
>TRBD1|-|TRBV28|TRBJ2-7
TGTGCCAGCAGTCTCCACGGGACAGGCGGGGAGCAGTACTTC
CASSLHGTGGEQYF
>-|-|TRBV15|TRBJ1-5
TGTGCCACCAGAGTCGATTTGGGGGCAAACAATCAGCCCCAGCATTTT
CATRVDLGANNQPQHF
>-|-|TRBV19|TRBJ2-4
TGTGCCAGTAGTACTTTAGCCAAAAACATTCAGTACTTC
CASSTLAKNIQYF
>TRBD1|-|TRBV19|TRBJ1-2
TGTGCCTCCACGGAAGGGACAGCTAGCTATGGCTACACCTTC
CASTEGTASYGYTF
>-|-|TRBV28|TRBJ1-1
TGTGCCAGCAGTGGGGGGGGGACGAACACTGAAGCTTTCTTT
CASSGGGTNTEAFF
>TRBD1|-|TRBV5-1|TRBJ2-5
TGCGCCAGTAACTACGGGACAGGGTTACAAGAGACCCAGTACTTC
CASNYGTGLQETQYF